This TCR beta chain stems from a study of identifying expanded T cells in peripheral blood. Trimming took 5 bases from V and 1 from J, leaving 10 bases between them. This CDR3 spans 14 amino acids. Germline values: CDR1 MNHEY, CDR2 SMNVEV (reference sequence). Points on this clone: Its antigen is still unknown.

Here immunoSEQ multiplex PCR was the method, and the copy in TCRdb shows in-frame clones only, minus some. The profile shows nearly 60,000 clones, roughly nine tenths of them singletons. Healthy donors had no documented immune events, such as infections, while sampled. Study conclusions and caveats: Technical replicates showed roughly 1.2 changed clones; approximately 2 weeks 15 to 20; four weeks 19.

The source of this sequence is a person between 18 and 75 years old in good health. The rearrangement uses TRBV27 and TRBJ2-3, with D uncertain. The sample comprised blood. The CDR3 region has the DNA TGTGCCAGCAGTCCTACCCCACGCACAGATACGCAGTATTTT. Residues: CASSPTPRTDTQYF.